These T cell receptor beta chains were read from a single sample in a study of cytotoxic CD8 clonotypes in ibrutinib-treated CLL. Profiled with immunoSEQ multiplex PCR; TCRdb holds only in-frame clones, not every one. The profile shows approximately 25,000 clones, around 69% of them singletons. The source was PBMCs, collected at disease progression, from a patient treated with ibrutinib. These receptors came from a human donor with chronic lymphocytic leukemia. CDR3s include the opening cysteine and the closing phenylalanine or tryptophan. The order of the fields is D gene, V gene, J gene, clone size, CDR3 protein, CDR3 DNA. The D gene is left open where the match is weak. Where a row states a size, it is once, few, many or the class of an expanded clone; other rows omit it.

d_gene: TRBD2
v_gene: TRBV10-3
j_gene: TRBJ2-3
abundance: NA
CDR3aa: CAITMGAGSADTQYF
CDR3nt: TGTGCCATCACCATGGGAGCGGGGAGCGCAGATACGCAGTATTTT

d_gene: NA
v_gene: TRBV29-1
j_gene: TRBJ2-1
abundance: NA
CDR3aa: CSASQGSYNEQFF
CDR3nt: TGCAGCGCTTCTCAGGGTTCCTACAATGAGCAGTTCTTC

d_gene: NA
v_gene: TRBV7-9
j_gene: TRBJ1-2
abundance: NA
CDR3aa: CASSLAGSYGYTF
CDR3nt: TGTGCCAGCAGCCTTGCAGGGAGCTATGGCTACACCTTC

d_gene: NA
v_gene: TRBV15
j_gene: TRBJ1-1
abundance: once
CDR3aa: CATSTYMGTEAFF
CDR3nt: TGTGCCACCAGCACCTACATGGGCACTGAAGCTTTCTTT

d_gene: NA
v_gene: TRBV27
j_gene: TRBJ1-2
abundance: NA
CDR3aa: CASSLWGFGGYTF
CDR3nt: TGTGCCAGCAGCTTGTGGGGGTTCGGTGGCTACACCTTC

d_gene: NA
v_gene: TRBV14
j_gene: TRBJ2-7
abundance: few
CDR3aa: CASSPEERPYEQYF
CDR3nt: TGTGCCAGCAGCCCCGAGGAGCGCCCCTACGAGCAGTACTTC

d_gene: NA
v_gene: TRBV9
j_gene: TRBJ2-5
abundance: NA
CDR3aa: CASSVDLVLKTQYF
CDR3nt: TGTGCCAGCAGCGTAGATTTGGTGTTGAAGACCCAGTACTTC

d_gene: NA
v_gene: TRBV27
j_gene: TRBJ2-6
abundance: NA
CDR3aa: CASSPQRVEGANVLTF
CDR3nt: TGTGCCAGCAGTCCGCAAAGGGTGGAAGGGGCCAACGTCCTGACTTTC

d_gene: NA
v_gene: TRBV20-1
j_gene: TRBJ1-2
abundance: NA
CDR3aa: CSARGGHGYTF
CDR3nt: TGCAGTGCTAGGGGGGGCCATGGCTACACCTTC

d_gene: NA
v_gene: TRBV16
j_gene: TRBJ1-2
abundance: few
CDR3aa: CASSQSGPSDGYTF
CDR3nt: TGTGCCAGCAGCCAATCGGGTCCGTCGGATGGCTACACCTTC

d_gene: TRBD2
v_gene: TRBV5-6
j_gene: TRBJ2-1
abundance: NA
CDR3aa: CASSGLAGAGNEQFF
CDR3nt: TGTGCCAGCAGCGGACTAGCGGGGGCGGGGAATGAGCAGTTCTTC

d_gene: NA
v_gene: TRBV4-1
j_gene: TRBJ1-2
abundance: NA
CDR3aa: CASSQGQGEISVGGYTF
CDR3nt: TGCGCCAGCAGCCAAGGGCAGGGAGAGATTTCAGTGGGGGGCTACACCTTC

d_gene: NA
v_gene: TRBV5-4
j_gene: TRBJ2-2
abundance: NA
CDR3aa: CASSLGAGLNTGELFF
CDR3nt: TGTGCCAGCAGCTTGGGCGCGGGGCTGAACACCGGGGAGCTGTTTTTT

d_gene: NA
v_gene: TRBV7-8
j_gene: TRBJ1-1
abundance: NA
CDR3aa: CASSMWTASKNTEAFF
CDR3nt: TGTGCCAGCAGCATGTGGACGGCATCAAAAAACACTGAAGCTTTCTTT

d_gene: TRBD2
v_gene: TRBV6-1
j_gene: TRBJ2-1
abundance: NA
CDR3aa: CASQGTSGGSEQFF
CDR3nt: TGTGCCAGCCAGGGGACTAGCGGGGGAAGTGAGCAGTTCTTC

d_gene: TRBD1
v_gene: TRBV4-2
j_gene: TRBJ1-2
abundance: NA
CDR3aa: CASSQAVGQGSITYGYTF
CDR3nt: TGTGCCAGCAGCCAGGCTGTGGGACAGGGATCGATCACCTATGGCTACACCTTC

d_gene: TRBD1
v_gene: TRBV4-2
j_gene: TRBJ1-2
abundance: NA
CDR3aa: CASSRGQGARSDGYTF
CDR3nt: TGTGCCAGCAGCCGAGGACAGGGGGCGCGTTCAGACGGCTACACCTTC